Each of the 25 T cell receptor beta chains below was sequenced from the same sample in a study of T cell clonality in common variable immunodeficiency. The data were produced by immunoSEQ multiplex PCR, yet TCRdb's version contains in-frame clones alone and is incomplete. In total the sample includes about 35,000 clones, none of them seen once. Sequenced material: peripheral blood mononuclear cells. The receptor source for this set is a person between 18 and 75 years old in good health.

This clone has ten or more counts. The sequence runs out 3 residues before the end of the CDR3; the remainder is reconstructed from the germline J gene. The chain employs TRBV2 and TRBJ2-1, with 11 bases matching TRBD1. CDR1 is SNHLY, CDR2 FYNNEI, per germline. The CDR3 is 14 amino acids. The trim removed 6 bases at V and 7 bases at J, leaving 5 bases unmatched. Partial CDR3 DNA: TGTGCCAGCAGAACCGGGACAGGGGGAAATGAG. Translating gives CASRTGTGGNE. Given in full, the CDR3 is CASRTGTGGNEQFF.

This clone was counted only a few times. The sequenced fragment ends 3 residues before the CDR3 boundary, so the rest is inferred from the germline J gene. The chain uses TRBV18 and TRBJ1-1; 10 positions agree with TRBD1. From germline, CDR1 is KGHSH and CDR2 LQKENI. The length of the CDR3 is 16 residues. CDR3 sequence reads: CASSPQRDRGPDTAFF. Partial CDR3 DNA: TGTGCCAGCTCACCGCAGCGGGACAGGGGTCCAGATACG.

This clone was detected many times. Read sequence stops 3 residues before the CDR3 end, and the germline J gene provides the missing end. The chain is built from TRBV29-1 and TRBJ2-5, with 10 nucleotides matching TRBD1. This CDR3 contains 16 residues. Germline loops: CDR1 SQVTM, CDR2 ANQGSEA. V lost 3 bases to trimming and J lost 7 bases; unmatched junction nucleotides: 14. CDR3 loop: CSVESDRGKVCTTQYF. The covered CDR3 bases are TGCAGCGTTGAGTCGGACAGGGGGAAGGTTTGCACGACC. Full variable domain (outside the CDR3, taken from reference TRBV29-1 and TRBJ2-5): SAVISQKPSRDICQRGTSLTIQCQVDSQVTMMFWYRQQPGQSLTLIATANQGSEATYESGFVIDKFPISRPNLTFSTLTVSNMSPEDSSIYLCSVESDRGKVCTTQYFGPGTRLLVL.

This clone was counted ten times or more. The read falls 3 residues short of the CDR3 end, and the missing part is taken from the germline J gene. The chain combines TRBV20-1 with TRBJ1-1, with 8 bases lining up with TRBD1. The CDR3 has 15 residues. CDR1 and CDR2 from the germline V gene are DFQATT and SNEGSKA (reference sequence). CDR3 sequence: CSAYPGDRRTWEAFF. The CDR3 DNA, read in part, is TGCAGTGCCTATCCAGGGGACAGGCGAACCTGGGAA.

There are many counts of this clone. The CDR3 end falls 3 residues outside the read, so it is completed with the germline J gene. The chain is built from TRBV7-2 and TRBJ2-1, with D perhaps matching TRBD1 (5 bases). Germline CDR1 and CDR2: SGHTA and FQGNSA. V lost 2 bases and J lost 6, with 14 bases in between. This CDR3 is built from 15 residues. This CDR3 is CASSLRQTRGNEQFF. CDR3 DNA, as far as it was read: TGTGCCAGCAGCTTACGGCAAACAAGGGGCAATGAG. Using reference TRBV7-2 and TRBJ2-1 for the parts outside the CDR3, the full variable domain is GAGVSQSPSNKVTEKGKDVELRCDPISGHTALYWYRQSLGQGLEFLIYFQGNSAPDKSGLPSDRFSAERTGGSVSTLTIQRTQQEDSAVYLCASSLRQTRGNEQFFGPGTRLTVL.

Ten or more counts support this clone. The sequenced fragment ends 3 residues before the CDR3 boundary, so the rest is inferred from the germline J gene. The chain recombines TRBV5-1 with TRBJ2-1; D is unresolved. V lost 4 bases, J lost 0 bases, and 11 bases lay in between. The CDR3 loop spans 15 amino acids. CDR1 is SGHRS, CDR2 YFSETQ, per germline. The CDR3: CASSALLNSYNEQFF. The covered CDR3 bases are TGCGCCAGCAGCGCCCTACTGAACTCCTACAATGAG. Drawing the rest from reference TRBV5-1 and TRBJ2-1, the complete variable domain is KAGVTQTPRYLIKTRGQQVTLSCSPISGHRSVSWYQQTPGQGLQFLFEYFSETQRNKGNFPGRFSGRQFSNSRSEMNVSTLELGDSALYLCASSALLNSYNEQFFGPGTRLTVL.

This clone appeared many times. Sequencing ends 3 residues short of the CDR3 end; the germline J gene provides the rest. The chain couples TRBV10-1 to TRBJ1-1; 7 nucleotides align to TRBD1. There are 14 residues in the CDR3. V was pared by 4 bases and J by 5 bases, with 7 bases of the junction left unmatched. Per the germline V gene, CDR1 is WNHNN and CDR2 is SYGVQD (reference sequence). The sequenced CDR3 bases are TGCGCCAGCAGTGTTAGCAGGGGGGAAACTGAA. Protein: CASSVSRGETE. The CDR3 reads in full as CASSVSRGETEAFF.

In the case of this clone: The missing CDR3 end, 3 residues past where the read stops, is filled in from the germline J gene. The chain uses TRBV7-6 and TRBJ2-3; maybe TRBD2 (5 bases). The CDR3 covers 15 residues. Trimming removed 5 bases at V and 0 bases at J, with 12 bases between. Germline loops: CDR1 SGHVS, CDR2 FNYEAQ. CDR3 amino acids: CASSPWTGSTDTQYF. Partial CDR3 DNA: TGTGCCAGCAGCCCGTGGACTGGGAGCACAGATACG.

Ten or more counts support this clone. Here the CDR3 reads CAWSVRNSQETQYF. The sequenced part of the CDR3 DNA is TGTGCCTGGAGTGTACGGAACAGCCAAGAGACC. The J gene is TRBJ2-5, the V gene TRBV30; D gene uncertain. The CDR3 end is not reached by the read, which stops 3 residues before it; the germline J gene fills it in. Germline V gives CDR1 GTSNPN, CDR2 SVGIG (reference sequence). CDR3 size: 14 residues. V lost 0 bases, J lost 1 base, and 9 bases lay in between. Together with reference TRBV30 and TRBJ2-5, the CDR3 gives the full variable domain: SQTIHQWPATLVQPVGSPLSLECTVEGTSNPNLYWYRQAAGRGLQLLFYSVGIGQISSEVPQNLSASRPQDRQFILSSKKLLLSDSGFYLCAWSVRNSQETQYFGPGTRLLVL.

This clone was observed at least ten times. Read sequence stops 3 residues before the CDR3 end, and the germline J gene provides the missing end. This chain connects TRBV2 to TRBJ1-4, with TRBD1 matching 10 bases. V lost 6 bases, J lost 8 bases, and 6 bases stayed unmatched. Germline V gene data show CDR1 as SNHLY and CDR2 as FYNNEI. There are 14 residues in the CDR3. The covered CDR3 bases are TGTGCCAGCAGGAGGGGGACAGGGGAGGAAAAA. Translated, it gives CASRRGTGEEK. In full, the CDR3 reads CASRRGTGEEKLFF.

In this sample, this clone turned up many times. The read terminates 3 residues ahead of where the CDR3 ends, so the germline J gene completes it. The gene calls are TRBV5-5 and TRBJ1-2, with 9 bases lining up with TRBD1. Germline V lookup: CDR1 SGHKS, CDR2 YYEKEE (reference sequence). The CDR3 totals 14 residues. The V gene end was trimmed by 3 bases and the J gene end by 4 bases; junction bases not matched to a gene: 4. The CDR3 bases that were read are TGTGCCAGCAGCTCGGAACAGGGGGCCTATGGC. It yields the protein CASSSEQGAYG. The full-length CDR3 reads as CASSSEQGAYGYTF.

This clone was seen ten or more times. The sequenced CDR3 bases are TGTGCCAGCAGCTTAGGTACCCTATATGGGACAGGGGTCTACGAG. Protein product: CASSLGTLYGTGVYE. The entire CDR3 protein is CASSLGTLYGTGVYEQYF. V gene TRBV7-8 combines with J gene TRBJ2-7; TRBD1 agrees at 10 bases. The read terminates 3 residues ahead of where the CDR3 ends, so the germline J gene completes it. Germline V lookup: CDR1 SGHVS, CDR2 FQNEAQ. The V segment lost 1 base and the J segment 3 bases; nucleotides outside the gene matches: 12. There are 18 residues in the CDR3.

This clone has a count of ten or more. The read halts 3 residues ahead of the CDR3 end, with the missing end drawn from the germline J gene. The chain uses TRBV5-1 and TRBJ1-5; the match to TRBD1 covers 7 bases. V lost 4 bases and J lost 3; bases outside the gene matches: 10. The CDR3 covers 16 residues. CDR1 is SGHRS, CDR2 YFSETQ, per germline. CDR3 DNA, as far as it was read: TGCGCCAGCAGCGAAATGGGACAGACTCTCAATCAGCCC. Encoded protein: CASSEMGQTLNQP. Given in full, the CDR3 is CASSEMGQTLNQPQHF.

This clone was seen ten or more times. The read finishes 3 residues shy of the CDR3 end, and the germline J gene is used to complete it. V and J are TRBV20-1 and TRBJ2-7, with D perhaps TRBD1 (5 bases). CDR3 length: 12 amino acids. Germline loops: CDR1 DFQATT, CDR2 SNEGSKA (reference sequence). Trimming took off 1 base at V and 6 bases at J, with 10 bases between the two ends. The sequenced CDR3 bases are TGCAGTGCTAGAGGAGCAGGGCGCGAG. Amino acids: CSARGAGRE. The whole CDR3 is CSARGAGREQYF.

Many counts were recorded for this clone. The DNA ends 3 residues before the CDR3 does, and the rest of the CDR3 is filled in from the germline J gene. The J gene is TRBJ1-2, the V gene TRBV5-1, with a tentative D call TRBD1 (5 bases). This CDR3 spans 15 amino acids. In germline, CDR1 is SGHRS, CDR2 YFSETQ. V lost 4 bases and J 1 base, leaving 14 bases between the germline ends. CDR3 DNA (partial): TGCGCCAGCAGCGAGACAGAGCCCCATAACTATGGC. It specifies CASSETEPHNYG. In full, the CDR3 is CASSETEPHNYGYTF.

Many counts were recorded for this clone. Coverage ceases 3 residues before the CDR3 finishes, and the germline J gene fills in the end. The V call is TRBV29-1, the J call TRBJ1-5, with D possibly being TRBD1 (5 bases). Trimming pared 4 bases from V and 7 bases from J, leaving 17 bases between. CDR3 length: 14 residues. CDR1 is SQVTM, CDR2 ANQGSEA, per germline. The sequenced CDR3 bases are TGCAGCGTTGCGCAGGCCGGGGGGGGACAGCCC. This codes for CSVAQAGGGQP. The complete CDR3 sequence is CSVAQAGGGQPQHF.

This clone showed up many times. From the germline J gene comes the end of the CDR3, since the read stops 3 residues before it. The rearrangement uses TRBV5-4 and TRBJ1-6; D ambiguous. V dropped 0 bases and J dropped 9 bases, with 10 bases sitting between them. The CDR3 has 14 amino acids. Germline values: CDR1 SGHNT, CDR2 YYREEE (reference sequence). The CDR3 here is CASSLAGYASPLHF. CDR3 DNA (partial): TGTGCCAGCAGCTTGGCGGGTTACGCTTCACCC.

This clone was detected many times. Read data end 3 residues before the CDR3 end; the end is taken from the germline J gene. V and J are TRBV3-1 (or the pseudogene TRBV3-2) and TRBJ2-7; a weak D match, TRBD1 (5 bases). CDR1 is LGHDT, CDR2 YNNKEL, per germline (reference sequence). Trimming stripped 4 bases from V and 0 bases from J, with 7 bases between. This CDR3 is built from 13 residues. The sequenced CDR3 bases are TGTGCCAGCAGCCCAGGGTCCTCCTACGAG. Translated, it gives CASSPGSSYE. The full-length CDR3 reads as CASSPGSSYEQYF.

This clone was picked up many times. The read finishes 3 residues shy of the CDR3 end, and the germline J gene is used to complete it. This rearrangement joins TRBV20-1 to TRBJ2-7; no definite D call. The CDR3 extends over 13 amino acids. The V gene lost 0 bases and the J gene lost 3 bases, with 9 bases spanning the gap. CDR1 and CDR2 (germline): DFQATT, SNEGSKA (reference sequence). Incomplete CDR3 DNA: TGCAGTGCTAGAGATTTGACGGGCTACGAG. The encoded protein is CSARDLTGYE. The CDR3 in full is CSARDLTGYEQYF.

This clone was picked up a small number of times. The CDR3 goes on 3 residues after the read ends, and that part is filled in from the germline J gene. V usage is TRBV11-3 and J usage is TRBJ2-1, with TRBD2 matching 9 bases. Per germline, CDR1 SGHNT and CDR2 YENEEA. V shed 3 bases and J 0 bases; nucleotides not matched to a gene: 0. The CDR3 has 15 residues. The CDR3 bases that were read are TGTGCCAGCAGCTTTAGCGGGGGCTCCTACAATGAG. It is translated as CASSFSGGSYNE. The CDR3 as a whole reads CASSFSGGSYNEQFF.

Many counts were recorded for this clone. Here the CDR3 reads CASRLGLNYGYTF. The part of the CDR3 DNA that was read is TGTGCCAGCAGACTCGGACTAAACTATGGC. The chain combines TRBV2 with TRBJ1-2; D is unclear. The read stops 3 residues short of the end of the CDR3; the missing end is completed from the germline J gene. The CDR3 runs to 13 residues. V lost 6 bases and J lost 2, with 10 bases in between. Germline assignment: CDR1 SNHLY and CDR2 FYNNEI.

This clone was observed at least ten times. The read stops 3 residues short of the end of the CDR3; the missing end is completed from the germline J gene. The chain uses TRBV7-9 and TRBJ2-1; 12 bases map to TRBD2. The CDR3 contains 15 residues. Germline CDR1 SEHNR, CDR2 FQNEAQ (reference sequence). V shed 4 bases and J 3 bases; nucleotides not matched to a gene: 1. This CDR3 is CASSWTSGIYNEQFF. CDR3 bases read: TGTGCCAGCAGCTGGACTAGCGGGATCTACAATGAG.

This clone was observed many times. The read gets to within 3 residues of the CDR3 end, and the germline J gene fills in the rest. The J gene is TRBJ1-5, the V gene TRBV19; D not certain. CDR3 size: 13 residues. The ends were cut back, 2 bases at V and 3 bases at J, with 5 bases in the middle. The germline gives CDR1 LNHDA, CDR2 SQIVND (reference sequence). The CDR3 DNA, read in part, is TGTGCCAGTAGTATATCCCACAATCAGCCC. It yields the protein CASSISHNQP. The whole CDR3 protein is CASSISHNQPQHF.

This clone was detected ten times or more. With the read ending 3 residues before the CDR3 end, the germline J gene is used to fill in that end. V and J are TRBV18 and TRBJ1-3; 8 nucleotides match TRBD1. From germline, CDR1 is KGHSH and CDR2 LQKENI. V dropped 8 bases and J dropped 1; count of bases not matched to a gene: 13. This CDR3 has 17 residues. The CDR3 loop is CASTGTGAAFSGNTIYF. The DNA read from the CDR3 is TGTGCCAGCACGGGGACAGGCGCGGCATTTTCTGGAAACACC.

Worth noting for this clone: The CDR3 end falls 3 residues outside the read, so it is completed with the germline J gene. The chain carries TRBV18 and TRBJ2-4; 9 positions agree with TRBD2. This CDR3 comprises 13 residues. Germline V gene data show CDR1 as KGHSH and CDR2 as LQKENI. Incomplete CDR3 DNA: TGTGCCAGCTCACCAACCGGGACTAGCTTT. Its protein product is CASSPTGTSF. The whole CDR3 protein reads CASSPTGTSFQYF.